Below, 5 T cell receptor beta chains from the same sample are listed, as sequenced in a study of siplizumab effects on memory and regulatory T cells. Measured with immunoSEQ multiplex PCR; TCRdb has only the in-frame clones, and not every one. The data contain tens of thousands of clones, around 96% of them singletons. The sequencing sample was made of naive CD8+ T cells sorted from blood. These receptors all come from a human donor in good health.

V gene TRBV27 combines with J gene TRBJ2-7, with TRBD2 identical over 9 bases. CDR1 is MNHEY and CDR2 is SMNVEV in the germline V gene (reference sequence). The trim removed 8 bases at V and 2 bases at J, leaving 7 bases unmatched. The CDR3 has 14 amino acids. CDR3 amino acids: CASGAGGNPYEQYF. Written as DNA, the CDR3 is TGTGCCAGCGGGGCGGGAGGGAATCCCTACGAGCAGTACTTC.

The V gene is TRBV29-1, the J gene TRBJ2-3; D gene ambiguous. The CDR3 spans 12 residues. Germline lookup yields CDR1 SQVTM and CDR2 ANQGSEA. V dropped 5 bases and J dropped 2 bases, with 8 bases sitting between them. In nucleotides, the CDR3 is TGCAGCGTTCGGACCGACACAGATACGCAGTATTTT. It specifies CSVRTDTDTQYF.

In DNA form, the CDR3 reads TGTGCCAGCAGCCCGGGGGTGGTCCCTAACGGGGAGACCCAGTACTTC. It translates to CASSPGVVPNGETQYF. The chain links TRBV5-4 to TRBJ2-5; D is possibly TRBD2 (6 bases). CDR1 and CDR2 (germline): SGHNT, YYREEE (reference sequence). This CDR3 is 16 amino acids long. V lost 4 bases to trimming and J lost 5 bases, with 21 bases between them.

V and J are TRBV6-6 and TRBJ2-2; D unresolved. V gave up 0 bases and J gave up 4 bases, with 6 bases separating them. CDR3 length: 14 amino acids. CDR1 and CDR2 (germline): MNHNY, SVGAGI (reference sequence). This CDR3 is CASSYSPSTGELFF. The CDR3 nucleotides are TGTGCCAGCAGTTACTCCCCCAGCACCGGGGAGCTGTTTTTT.

V usage is TRBV11-2 and J usage is TRBJ2-7; D is possibly TRBD1 (5 bases). The CDR3 is made up of 13 amino acids. Deletions cut 3 bases from V and 3 bases from J, with 9 bases between. Germline V gene sequence: CDR1 SGHAT, CDR2 FQNNGV. CDR3 DNA: TGTGCCAGCAGCTTGGACACAATCTACGAGCAGTACTTC. It specifies CASSLDTIYEQYF.